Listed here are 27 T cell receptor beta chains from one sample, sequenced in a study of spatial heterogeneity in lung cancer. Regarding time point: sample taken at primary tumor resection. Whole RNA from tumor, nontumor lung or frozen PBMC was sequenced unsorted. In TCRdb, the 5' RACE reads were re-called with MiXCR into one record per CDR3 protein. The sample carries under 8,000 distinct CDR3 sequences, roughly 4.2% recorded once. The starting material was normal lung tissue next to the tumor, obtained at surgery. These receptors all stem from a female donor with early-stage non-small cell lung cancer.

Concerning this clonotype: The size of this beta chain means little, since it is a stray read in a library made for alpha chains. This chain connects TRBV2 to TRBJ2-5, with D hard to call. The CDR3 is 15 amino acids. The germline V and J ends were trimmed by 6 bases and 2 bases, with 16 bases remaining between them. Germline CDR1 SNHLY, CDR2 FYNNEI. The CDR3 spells CASRTREAGQETQYF. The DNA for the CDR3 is TGTGCCAGCAGAACCCGAGAAGCTGGACAAGAGACCCAGTACTTC.

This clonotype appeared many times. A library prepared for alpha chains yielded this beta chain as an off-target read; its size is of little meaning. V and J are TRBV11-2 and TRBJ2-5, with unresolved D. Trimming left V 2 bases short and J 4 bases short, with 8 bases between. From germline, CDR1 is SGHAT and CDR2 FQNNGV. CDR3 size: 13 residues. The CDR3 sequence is CASSLSSAETQYF. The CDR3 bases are TGTGCCAGCAGCTTATCGAGTGCAGAGACCCAGTACTTC.

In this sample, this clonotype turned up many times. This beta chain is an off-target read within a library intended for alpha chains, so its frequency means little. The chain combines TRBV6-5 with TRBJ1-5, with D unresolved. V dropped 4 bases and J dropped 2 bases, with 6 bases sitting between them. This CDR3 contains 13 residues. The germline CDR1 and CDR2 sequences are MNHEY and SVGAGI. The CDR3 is CASSSVGNQPQHF. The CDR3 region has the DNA TGTGCCAGCAGTTCTGTGGGCAATCAGCCCCAGCATTTT.

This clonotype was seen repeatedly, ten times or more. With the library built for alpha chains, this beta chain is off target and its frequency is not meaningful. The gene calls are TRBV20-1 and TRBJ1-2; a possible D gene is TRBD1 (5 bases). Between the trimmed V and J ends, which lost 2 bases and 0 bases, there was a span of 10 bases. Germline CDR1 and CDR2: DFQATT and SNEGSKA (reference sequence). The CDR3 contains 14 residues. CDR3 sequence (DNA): TGCAGTGCTAGACGACAGACCTCTAACTATGGCTACACCTTC. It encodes CSARRQTSNYGYTF.

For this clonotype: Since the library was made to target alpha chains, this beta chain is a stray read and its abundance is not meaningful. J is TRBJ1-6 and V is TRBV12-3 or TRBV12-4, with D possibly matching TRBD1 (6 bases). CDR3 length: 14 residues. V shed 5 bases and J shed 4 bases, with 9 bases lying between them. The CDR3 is CASSIRGYNSPLHF. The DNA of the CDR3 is TGTGCCAGCAGTATCAGGGGATATAATTCACCCCTCCACTTT.

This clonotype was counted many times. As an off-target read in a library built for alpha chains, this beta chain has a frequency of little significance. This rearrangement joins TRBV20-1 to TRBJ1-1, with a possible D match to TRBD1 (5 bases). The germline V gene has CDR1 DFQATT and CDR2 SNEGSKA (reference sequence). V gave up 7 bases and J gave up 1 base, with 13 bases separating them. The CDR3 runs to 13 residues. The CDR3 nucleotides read TGCAGTGGCTGGGGGGAGGCGAACACTGAAGCTTTCTTT. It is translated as CSGWGEANTEAFF.

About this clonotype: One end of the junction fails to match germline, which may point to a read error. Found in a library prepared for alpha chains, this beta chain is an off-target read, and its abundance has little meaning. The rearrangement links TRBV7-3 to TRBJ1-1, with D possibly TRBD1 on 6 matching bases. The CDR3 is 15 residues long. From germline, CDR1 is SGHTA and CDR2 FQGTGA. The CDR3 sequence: CASSLQGSMNTEALF. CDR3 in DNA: TGTGCCAGCAGCCTCCAGGGGTCAATGAACACTGAAGCTCTCTTT.

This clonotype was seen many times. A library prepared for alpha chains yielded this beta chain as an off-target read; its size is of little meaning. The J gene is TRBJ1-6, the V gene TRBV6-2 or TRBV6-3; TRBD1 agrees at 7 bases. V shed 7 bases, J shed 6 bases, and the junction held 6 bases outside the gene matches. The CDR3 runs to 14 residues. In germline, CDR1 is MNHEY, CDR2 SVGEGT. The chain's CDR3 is CASTRGTANSPLHF. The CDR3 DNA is TGTGCCAGCACTCGCGGGACAGCTAATTCACCCCTCCACTTT.

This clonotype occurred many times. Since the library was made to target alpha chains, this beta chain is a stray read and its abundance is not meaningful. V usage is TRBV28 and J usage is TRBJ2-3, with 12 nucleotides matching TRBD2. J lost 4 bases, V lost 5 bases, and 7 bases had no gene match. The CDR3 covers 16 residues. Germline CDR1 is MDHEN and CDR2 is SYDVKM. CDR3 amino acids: CASSLDLAGGSDTQYF. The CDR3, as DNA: TGTGCCAGCAGTCTAGATCTAGCGGGGGGGTCAGATACGCAGTATTTT.

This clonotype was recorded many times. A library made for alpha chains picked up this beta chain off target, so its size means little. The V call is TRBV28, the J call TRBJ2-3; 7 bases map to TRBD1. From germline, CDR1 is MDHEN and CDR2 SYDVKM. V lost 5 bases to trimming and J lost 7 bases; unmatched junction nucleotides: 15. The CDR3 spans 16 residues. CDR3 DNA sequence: TGTGCCAGCAGTCCACCCCGGGACAGACAACGACATACGCAGTATTTT. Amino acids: CASSPPRDRQRHTQYF.

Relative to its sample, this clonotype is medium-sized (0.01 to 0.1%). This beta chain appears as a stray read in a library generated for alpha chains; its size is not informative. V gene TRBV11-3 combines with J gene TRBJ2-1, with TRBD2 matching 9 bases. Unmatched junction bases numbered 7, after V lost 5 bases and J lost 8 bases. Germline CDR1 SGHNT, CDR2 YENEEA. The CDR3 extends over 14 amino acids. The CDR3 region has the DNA TGTGCCAGCAGCGGTAGCGGGGGCCGGGATGAGCAGTTCTTC. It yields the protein CASSGSGGRDEQFF.

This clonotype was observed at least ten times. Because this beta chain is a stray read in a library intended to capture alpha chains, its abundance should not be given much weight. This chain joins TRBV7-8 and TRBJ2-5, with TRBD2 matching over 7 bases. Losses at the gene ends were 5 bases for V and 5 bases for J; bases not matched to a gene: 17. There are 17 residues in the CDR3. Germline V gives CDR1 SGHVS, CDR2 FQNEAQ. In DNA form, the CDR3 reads TGTGCCAGCAGCGCCCAATTGCCGGGGGGTATAGTGGAGACCCAGTACTTC. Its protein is CASSAQLPGGIVETQYF.

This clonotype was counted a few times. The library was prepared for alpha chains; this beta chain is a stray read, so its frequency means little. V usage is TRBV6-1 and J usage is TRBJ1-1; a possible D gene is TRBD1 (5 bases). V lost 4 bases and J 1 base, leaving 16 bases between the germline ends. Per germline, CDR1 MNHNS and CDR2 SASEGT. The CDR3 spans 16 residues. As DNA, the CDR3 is TGTGCCAGCAGTGTTTCAAGTGGGGGGAGGAACACTGAAGCTTTCTTT. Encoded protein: CASSVSSGGRNTEAFF.

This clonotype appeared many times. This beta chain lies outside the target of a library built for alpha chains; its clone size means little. CDR3 region: CASSLGQRRLLDTQYF. DNA for the CDR3: TGTGCCAGCAGCTTAGGGCAGCGGCGGCTTCTTGATACGCAGTATTTT. The chain joins TRBV7-2 to TRBJ2-3, with D possibly TRBD2 on 5 matching bases. The CDR3 length is 16 residues. In germline, CDR1 is SGHTA, CDR2 FQGNSA. V lost 1 base and J 6 bases, leaving 17 bases between the germline ends.

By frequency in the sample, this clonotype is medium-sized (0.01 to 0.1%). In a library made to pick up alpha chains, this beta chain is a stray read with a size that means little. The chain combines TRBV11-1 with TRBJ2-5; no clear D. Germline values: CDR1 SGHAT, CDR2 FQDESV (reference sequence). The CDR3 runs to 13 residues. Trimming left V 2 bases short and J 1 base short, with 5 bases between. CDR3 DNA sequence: TGTGCCAGCAGCTTAAGACCCCAAGAGACCCAGTACTTC. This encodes CASSLRPQETQYF.

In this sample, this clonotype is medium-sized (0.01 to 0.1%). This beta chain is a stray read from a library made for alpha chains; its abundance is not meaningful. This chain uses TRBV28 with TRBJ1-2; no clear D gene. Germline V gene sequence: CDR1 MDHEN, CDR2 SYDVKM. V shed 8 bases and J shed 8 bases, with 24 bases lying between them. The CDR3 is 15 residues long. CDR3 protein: CASAAAGRPLVGYTF. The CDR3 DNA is TGTGCCAGCGCCGCAGCCGGGCGCCCCCTTGTCGGCTACACCTTC.

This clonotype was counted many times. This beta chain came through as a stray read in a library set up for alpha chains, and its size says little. The CDR3 bases are TGTGCCAGCACTTTAGGGGAGACCCAGTACTTC. Amino acids: CASTLGETQYF. This chain links TRBV6-6 with TRBJ2-5; D is unclear. Trimming left V 7 bases short and J 5 bases short, with 8 bases between. This CDR3 spans 11 amino acids. CDR1 and CDR2 from the germline V gene are MNHNY and SVGAGI (reference sequence).

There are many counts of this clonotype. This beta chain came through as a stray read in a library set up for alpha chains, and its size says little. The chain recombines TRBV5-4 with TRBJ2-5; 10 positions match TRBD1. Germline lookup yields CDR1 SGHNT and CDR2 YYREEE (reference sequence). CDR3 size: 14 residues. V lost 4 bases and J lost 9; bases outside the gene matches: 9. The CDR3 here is CASSPGGQGRAQYF. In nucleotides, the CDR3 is TGTGCCAGCAGCCCAGGGGGACAGGGGAGGGCCCAGTACTTC.

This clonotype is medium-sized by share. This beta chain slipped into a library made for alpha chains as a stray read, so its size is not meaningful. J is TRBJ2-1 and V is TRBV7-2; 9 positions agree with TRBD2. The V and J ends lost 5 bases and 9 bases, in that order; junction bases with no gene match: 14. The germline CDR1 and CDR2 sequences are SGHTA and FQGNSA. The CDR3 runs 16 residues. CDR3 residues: CASSLRGRGGQGEQFF. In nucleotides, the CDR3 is TGTGCCAGCAGCCTCCGCGGGCGGGGGGGCCAAGGTGAGCAGTTCTTC.

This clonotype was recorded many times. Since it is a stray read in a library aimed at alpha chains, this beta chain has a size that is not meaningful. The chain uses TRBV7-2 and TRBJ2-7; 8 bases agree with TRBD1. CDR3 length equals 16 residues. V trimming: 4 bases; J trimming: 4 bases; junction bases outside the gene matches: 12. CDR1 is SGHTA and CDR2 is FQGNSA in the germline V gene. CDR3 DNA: TGTGCCAGCAGCTCCCCCCGCAGACAGGGGACGTACGAGCAGTACTTC. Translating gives CASSSPRRQGTYEQYF. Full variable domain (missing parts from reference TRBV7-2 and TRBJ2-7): GAGVSQSPSNKVTEKGKDVELRCDPISGHTALYWYRQSLGQGLEFLIYFQGNSAPDKSGLPSDRFSAERTGGSVSTLTIQRTQQEDSAVYLCASSSPRRQGTYEQYFGPGTRLTVT.

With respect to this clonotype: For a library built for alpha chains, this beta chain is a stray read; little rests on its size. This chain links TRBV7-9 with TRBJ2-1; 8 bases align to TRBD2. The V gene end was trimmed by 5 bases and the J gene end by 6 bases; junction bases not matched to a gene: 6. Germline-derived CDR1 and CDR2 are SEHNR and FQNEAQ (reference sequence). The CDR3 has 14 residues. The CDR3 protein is CASSRFGGANEQFF. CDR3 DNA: TGTGCCAGCAGCCGCTTCGGGGGGGCCAATGAGCAGTTCTTC.

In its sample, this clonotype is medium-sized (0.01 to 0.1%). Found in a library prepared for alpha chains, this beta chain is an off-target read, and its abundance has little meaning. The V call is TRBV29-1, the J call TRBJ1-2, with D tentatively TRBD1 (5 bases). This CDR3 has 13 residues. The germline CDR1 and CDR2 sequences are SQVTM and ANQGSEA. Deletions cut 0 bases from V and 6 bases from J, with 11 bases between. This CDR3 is CSVEDLGGDGYTF. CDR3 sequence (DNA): TGCAGCGTTGAAGATCTAGGAGGGGATGGCTACACCTTC.

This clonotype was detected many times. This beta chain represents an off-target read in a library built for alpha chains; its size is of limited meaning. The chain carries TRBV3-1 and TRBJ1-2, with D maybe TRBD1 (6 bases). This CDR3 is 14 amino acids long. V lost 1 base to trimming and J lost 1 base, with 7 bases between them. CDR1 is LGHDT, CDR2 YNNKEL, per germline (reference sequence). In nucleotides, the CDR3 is TGTGCCAGCAGCCAAGCGGACAGTAACTATGGCTACACCTTC. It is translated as CASSQADSNYGYTF. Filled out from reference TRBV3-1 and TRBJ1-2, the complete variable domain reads DTAVSQTPKYLVTQMGNDKSIKCEQNLGHDTMYWYKQDSKKFLKIMFSYNNKELIINETVPNRFSPKSPDKAHLNLHINSLELGDSAVYFCASSQADSNYGYTFGSGTRLTVV.

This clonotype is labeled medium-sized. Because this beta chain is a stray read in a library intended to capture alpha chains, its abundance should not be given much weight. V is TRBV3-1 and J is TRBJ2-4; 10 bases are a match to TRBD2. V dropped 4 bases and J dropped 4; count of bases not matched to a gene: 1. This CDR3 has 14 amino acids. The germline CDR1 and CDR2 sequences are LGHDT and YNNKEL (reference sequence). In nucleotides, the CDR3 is TGTGCCAGCAGCCCGACTAGCGGGAAAAACATTCAGTACTTC. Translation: CASSPTSGKNIQYF. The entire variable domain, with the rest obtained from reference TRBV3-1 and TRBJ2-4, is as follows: DTAVSQTPKYLVTQMGNDKSIKCEQNLGHDTMYWYKQDSKKFLKIMFSYNNKELIINETVPNRFSPKSPDKAHLNLHINSLELGDSAVYFCASSPTSGKNIQYFGAGTRLSVL.

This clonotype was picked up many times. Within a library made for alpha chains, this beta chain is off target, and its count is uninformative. The CDR3, as DNA: TGTGCCAGCAGTATTCAGACTAGCGGCACAGATACGCAGTATTTT. Its translation: CASSIQTSGTDTQYF. The chain combines TRBV12-3 or TRBV12-4 with TRBJ2-3, with 8 bases identical to TRBD2. J lost 1 base, V lost 5 bases, and 5 bases had no gene match. The CDR3 covers 15 residues.

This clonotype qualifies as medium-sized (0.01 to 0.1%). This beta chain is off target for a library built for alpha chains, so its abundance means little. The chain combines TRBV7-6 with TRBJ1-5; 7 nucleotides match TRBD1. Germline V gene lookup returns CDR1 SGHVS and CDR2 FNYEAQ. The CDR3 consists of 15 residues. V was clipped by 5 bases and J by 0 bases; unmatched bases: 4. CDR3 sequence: CASSKGTDSNQPQHF. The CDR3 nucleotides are TGTGCCAGCAGCAAAGGGACAGATAGCAATCAGCCCCAGCATTTT. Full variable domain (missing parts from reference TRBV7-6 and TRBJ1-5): GAGVSQSPRYKVTKRGQDVALRCDPISGHVSLYWYRQALGQGPEFLTYFNYEAQQDKSGLPNDRFSAERPEGSISTLTIQRTEQRDSAMYRCASSKGTDSNQPQHFGDGTRLSIL.

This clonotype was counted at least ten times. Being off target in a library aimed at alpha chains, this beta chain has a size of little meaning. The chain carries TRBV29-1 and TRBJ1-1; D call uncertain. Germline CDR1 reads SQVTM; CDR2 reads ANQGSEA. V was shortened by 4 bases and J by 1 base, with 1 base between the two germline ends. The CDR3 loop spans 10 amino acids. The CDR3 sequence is CSVANTEAFF. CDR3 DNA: TGCAGCGTTGCGAACACTGAAGCTTTCTTT.